These 7 T cell receptor beta chains originate from one sample sequenced in a study of T cell responses to AZD1222 COVID-19 vaccine. Method: immunoSEQ multiplex PCR; TCRdb's copy keeps in-frame clones and lacks some. The sample carries about 160,000 clones, roughly 90% recorded once. The sequencing here drew on peripheral blood, taken on day 0 of AZD1222 vaccination. The receptors were sampled from an adult in good health.

This chain uses TRBV25-1 with TRBJ1-4; possibly TRBD1 for D (6 bases). The V gene lost 7 bases and the J gene lost 7 bases, with 19 bases spanning the gap. CDR1 MGHDK and CDR2 SYGVNS come from the germline V gene. The CDR3 is made up of 15 amino acids. The CDR3 spells CASMSVTGHFEKLFF. The DNA for the CDR3 is TGTGCCAGCATGTCGGTGACAGGCCACTTTGAAAAACTGTTTTTT.

This clone was detected a few times. This chain uses TRBV5-1 with TRBJ1-2; D unresolved. Germline CDR1 and CDR2: SGHRS and YFSETQ. V lost 0 bases to trimming and J lost 0 bases, with 3 bases between them. CDR3 length: 13 amino acids. CDR3 residues: CASSLDANYGYTF. CDR3 sequence (DNA): TGCGCCAGCAGCTTGGATGCTAACTATGGCTACACCTTC.

The V and J genes are TRBV10-2 and TRBJ2-6; D remains unclear. Trimming took off 10 bases at V and 0 bases at J, with 7 bases between the two ends. The CDR3 has 13 amino acids. The germline V gene encodes CDR1 WSHSY and CDR2 SAAADI. Written as DNA, the CDR3 is TGCGCCACCAGCTCCTCTGGGGCCAACGTCCTGACTTTC. Translation: CATSSSGANVLTF.

This chain uses TRBV10-3 with TRBJ1-5, with TRBD1 matching 8 bases. The V and J ends lost 11 bases and 4 bases, in that order; junction bases with no gene match: 10. CDR1 and CDR2 from the germline V gene are ENHRY and SYGVKD. The CDR3 has 14 amino acids. CDR3 sequence (DNA): TGTGCCTCGAGACCGGGACAGGAGAATCAGCCCCAGCATTTT. Translation gives CASRPGQENQPQHF.

CDR3 DNA sequence: TGTGCCAGTAGTCCAGGGACAGGGACCTACGAGCAGTACTTC. As protein: CASSPGTGTYEQYF. This chain connects TRBV19 to TRBJ2-7, with TRBD1 matching 9 bases. Germline values: CDR1 LNHDA, CDR2 SQIVND (reference sequence). Germline trimming cut 5 bases from V and 2 bases from J; bases unmatched to any gene: 4. CDR3 length: 14 amino acids.

This chain links TRBV28 with TRBJ1-6; TRBD1 might be the D (5 bases). V shed 6 bases and J shed 9 bases, with 21 bases lying between them. The CDR3 contains 16 residues. The germline V gene encodes CDR1 MDHEN and CDR2 SYDVKM. The chain's CDR3 is CASRFPLGPSTSPLHF. The CDR3 region has the DNA TGTGCCAGCAGGTTCCCTTTGGGGCCGTCGACTTCACCCCTCCACTTT.

This chain uses TRBV4-3 with TRBJ2-2; no reliable D call. CDR3 size: 13 residues. The V gene's germline CDR1 is LGHNA and CDR2 YSLEER. The V end was cut by 4 bases, the J end by 6 bases, with 9 bases between. The CDR3, as DNA: TGCGCCAGCAGCCTGGATGGAGCCGGGGAGCTGTTTTTT. Residues: CASSLDGAGELFF.